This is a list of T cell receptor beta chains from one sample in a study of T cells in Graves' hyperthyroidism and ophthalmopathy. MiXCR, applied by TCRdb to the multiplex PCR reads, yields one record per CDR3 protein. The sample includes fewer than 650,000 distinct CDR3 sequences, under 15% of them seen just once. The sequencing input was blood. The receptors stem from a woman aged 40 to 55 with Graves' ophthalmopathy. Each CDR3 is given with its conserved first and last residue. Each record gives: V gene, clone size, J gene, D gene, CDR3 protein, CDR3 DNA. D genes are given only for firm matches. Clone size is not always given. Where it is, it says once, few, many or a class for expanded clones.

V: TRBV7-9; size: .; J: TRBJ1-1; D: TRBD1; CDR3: CASSWDRGNTEALF; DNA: TGTGCCAGCAGTTGGGACAGGGGAAACACTGAAGCTCTCTTT
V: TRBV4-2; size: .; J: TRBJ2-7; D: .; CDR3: CASSQDYRTRASYEQYF; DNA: TGTGCCAGCAGCCAAGACTACCGGACCCGCGCCTCCTACGAGCAGTACTTC
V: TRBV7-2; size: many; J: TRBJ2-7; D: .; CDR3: CASSLRQGQYEQYF; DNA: TGTGCCAGCAGCTTGCGGCAGGGGCAGTACGAGCAGTACTTC
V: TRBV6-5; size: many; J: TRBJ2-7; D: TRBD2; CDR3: CASKSSGLYEQYF; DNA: TGTGCCAGTAAGAGTAGCGGGCTGTACGAGCAGTACTTC
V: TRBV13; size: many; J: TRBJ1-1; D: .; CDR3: CASSSSDEDEAFF; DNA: TGTGCCAGCAGCTCTTCCGACGAAGATGAAGCTTTCTTT
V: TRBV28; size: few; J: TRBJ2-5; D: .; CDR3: CASSLNRGSIVETQYF; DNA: TGTGCCAGCAGTTTAAATCGGGGGTCTATAGTAGAGACCCAGTACTTC
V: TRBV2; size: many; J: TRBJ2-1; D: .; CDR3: CASSEGYTLNEQFF; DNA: TGTGCCAGCAGTGAAGGCTATACCTTAAATGAGCAGTTCTTC
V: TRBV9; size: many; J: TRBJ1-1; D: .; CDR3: CASSPLPGGTEAFF; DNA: TGTGCCAGCAGCCCCCTTCCTGGGGGGACTGAAGCTTTCTTT
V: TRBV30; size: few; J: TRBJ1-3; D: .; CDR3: CAWSRGSGNTIYF; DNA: TGTGCCTGGAGTCGGGGCTCTGGAAACACCATATATTTT
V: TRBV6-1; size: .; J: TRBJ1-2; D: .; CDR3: CASSPGMENGYTF; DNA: TGTGCCAGCAGCCCCGGGATGGAGAATGGCTACACCTTC
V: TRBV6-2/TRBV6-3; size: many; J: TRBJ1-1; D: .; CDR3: CASSARRLEHAAFF; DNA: TGTGCCAGCAGTGCCCGCAGGTTAGAACACGCCGCTTTCTTT
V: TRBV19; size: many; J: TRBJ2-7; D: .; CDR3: CASSDPTGSSYEQYF; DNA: TGTGCCAGTAGCGACCCCACAGGGAGCTCCTACGAGCAGTACTTC